What follows are 23 T cell receptor beta chains derived from one specimen sequenced in a study of OX40 agonist ivuxolimab in advanced cancers. Assay: immunoSEQ multiplex PCR; the TCRdb copy retains only in-frame clones and omits some. The sample records approximately 38,000 clones, about 80% being singletons. The sequenced sample was CD4+ or CD8+ T cells sorted from blood, obtained in a trial of the OX40 agonist ivuxolimab. The receptors were sampled from an adult with an advanced solid tumor such as melanoma, head and neck, liver or kidney cancer.

V gene TRBV5-1 combines with J gene TRBJ2-1; 9 bases align to TRBD2. Trimming at V came to 0 bases and at J to 2 bases, leaving 3 bases not matched to a gene. Per germline, CDR1 SGHRS and CDR2 YFSETQ. The CDR3 has 16 amino acids. CDR3: CASSLAREGTYNEQFF. CDR3 nucleotides: TGCGCCAGCAGCTTGGCGCGGGAGGGTACCTACAATGAGCAGTTCTTC.

The rearrangement links TRBV10-2 to TRBJ1-3; 7 bases are shared with TRBD1. The ends lost 5 bases at V and 4 bases at J; junction bases unmatched: 5. Germline loops: CDR1 WSHSY, CDR2 SAAADI. This CDR3 has 14 amino acids. CDR3 nucleotides: TGCGCCAGCAGTAGAGGACAGGACGGAAACACCATATATTTT. The encoded protein is CASSRGQDGNTIYF.

The V gene is TRBV6-6, the J gene TRBJ1-4; the match to TRBD1 covers 9 bases. The germline CDR1 and CDR2 sequences are MNHNY and SVGAGI (reference sequence). This CDR3 spans 13 amino acids. The J segment lost 8 bases and the V segment lost 6 bases, leaving 4 bases of the junction unmatched. The CDR3 DNA is TGTGCCAGCAGCGGGACAGGGACGGAAAAACTGTTTTTT. This gives the protein CASSGTGTEKLFF.

Judged by abundance, this clone is medium-sized. The chain joins TRBV14 to TRBJ2-7; no firm D call. The CDR3 contains 15 residues. The V and J ends lost 3 bases and 5 bases respectively, with 17 bases between them. Germline V gene data show CDR1 as SGHDN and CDR2 as FVKESK. The CDR3 DNA sequence: TGTGCCAGCAGCCACCTAGAACGAGAGCTCCACGAGCAGTACTTC. It yields the protein CASSHLERELHEQYF. The whole variable domain, filled in from reference TRBV14 and TRBJ2-7, reads EAGVTQFPSHSVIEKGQTVTLRCDPISGHDNLYWYRRVMGKEIKFLLHFVKESKQDESGMPNNRFLAERTGGTYSTLKVQPAELEDSGVYFCASSHLERELHEQYFGPGTRLTVT.

V usage is TRBV19 and J usage is TRBJ2-7; D remains unclear. Germline V lookup: CDR1 LNHDA, CDR2 SQIVND (reference sequence). Deletions cut 4 bases from V and 2 bases from J, with 12 bases between. This CDR3 spans 14 amino acids. CDR3 in DNA: TGTGCCAGTAGTACATCAAGAGGCACCTACGAGCAGTACTTC. Its protein product is CASSTSRGTYEQYF. Looking up the rest from reference TRBV19 and TRBJ2-7 gives the full variable domain: DGGITQSPKYLFRKEGQNVTLSCEQNLNHDAMYWYRQDPGQGLRLIYYSQIVNDFQKGDIAEGYSVSREKKESFPLTVTSAQKNPTAFYLCASSTSRGTYEQYFGPGTRLTVT.

This clone showed up just once. CDR3 sequence (DNA): TGTGCCAGTAGTATAGCTCGGGTGGCGAACACTGAAGCTTTCTTT. It is translated as CASSIARVANTEAFF. The chain links TRBV19 to TRBJ1-1, with D uncertain. The CDR3 totals 15 residues. Trimming cost V 1 base and J 1 base, with 10 bases left between them. From germline, CDR1 is LNHDA and CDR2 SQIVND (reference sequence).

The gene calls are TRBV7-9 and TRBJ2-6; D is perhaps TRBD2 (5 bases). The V end lost 1 base, the J end lost 4 bases, and 14 bases lay between the germline ends. CDR3 length: 17 amino acids. Per the germline V gene, CDR1 is SEHNR and CDR2 is FQNEAQ (reference sequence). CDR3 amino acids: CASSLGVGASGANVLTF. The CDR3 DNA is TGTGCCAGCAGCTTAGGTGTGGGAGCGTCGGGGGCCAACGTCCTGACTTTC.

The chain uses TRBV30 and TRBJ1-3; the match to TRBD1 covers 7 bases. Trimming cost V 3 bases and J 0 bases; bases outside gene matches: 14. Germline V gene sequence: CDR1 GTSNPN, CDR2 SVGIG (reference sequence). There are 18 residues in the CDR3. The CDR3: CAWRTRTPGQHSGNTIYF. In DNA form, the CDR3 reads TGTGCCTGGAGGACGCGGACCCCGGGACAGCACTCTGGAAACACCATATATTTT.

V usage is TRBV4-3 and J usage is TRBJ2-1; D may be TRBD1 or TRBD2 (6 bases each). Germline CDR1 LGHNA, CDR2 YSLEER. CDR3 length: 16 residues. Between the trimmed V and J ends, which lost 0 bases and 7 bases, there was a span of 16 bases. CDR3 sequence reads: CASSQEWGASENEQFF. Written as DNA, the CDR3 is TGCGCCAGCAGCCAAGAATGGGGGGCGAGCGAGAATGAGCAGTTCTTC.

This sequence joins TRBV9 and TRBJ2-5; 8 nucleotides line up with TRBD2. CDR3 length: 14 residues. Germline V gene sequence: CDR1 SGDLS, CDR2 YYNGEE. V was pared by 2 bases and J by 5 bases, with 5 bases of the junction left unmatched. CDR3 residues: CASSVSGGGETQYF. The CDR3, as DNA: TGTGCCAGCAGCGTCTCGGGAGGGGGGGAGACCCAGTACTTC.

This clone was counted only a few times. V is TRBV5-4 and J is TRBJ2-5, with D possibly being TRBD1 or TRBD2 (5 bases each). Germline V gene sequence: CDR1 SGHNT, CDR2 YYREEE (reference sequence). This CDR3 is 13 amino acids long. Trimming took 2 bases from V and 5 from J, leaving 10 bases between them. The CDR3 nucleotides read TGTGCCAGCAGCTTCGCAGGGACGGAGACCCAGTACTTC. It is translated as CASSFAGTETQYF. Full variable domain (outside the CDR3, taken from reference TRBV5-4 and TRBJ2-5): ETGVTQSPTHLIKTRGQQVTLRCSSQSGHNTVSWYQQALGQGPQFIFQYYREEENGRGNFPPRFSGLQFPNYSSELNVNALELDDSALYLCASSFAGTETQYFGPGTRLLVL.

V and J are TRBV18 and TRBJ1-1; TRBD1 might be the D (5 bases). CDR3 length equals 14 residues. V lost 4 bases and J lost 5, with 14 bases in between. CDR1 is KGHSH, CDR2 LQKENI, per germline. The CDR3 DNA sequence: TGTGCCAGCTCACTCGAGGGGACTGGGACTGAAGCTTTCTTT. As protein: CASSLEGTGTEAFF. Full variable domain (missing parts from reference TRBV18 and TRBJ1-1): NAGVMQNPRHLVRRRGQEARLRCSPMKGHSHVYWYRQLPEEGLKFMVYLQKENIIDESGMPKERFSAEFPKEGPSILRIQQVVRGDSAAYFCASSLEGTGTEAFFGQGTRLTVV.

This chain uses TRBV19 with TRBJ1-2; 9 bases match TRBD1. Germline lookup yields CDR1 LNHDA and CDR2 SQIVND (reference sequence). The V segment lost 10 bases and the J segment 0 bases; nucleotides outside the gene matches: 9. The CDR3 has 15 amino acids. This chain's CDR3 is CATTRDRAANYGYTF. The DNA for the CDR3 is TGTGCCACTACCCGGGACAGGGCGGCTAACTATGGCTACACCTTC.

In its sample, this clone was seen a few times. CDR3: CATGGESGVNEQFF. The CDR3 DNA reads as TGTGCCACCGGTGGGGAATCAGGGGTCAATGAGCAGTTCTTC. The chain employs TRBV5-6 and TRBJ2-1; a weak D match, TRBD1 (6 bases). CDR1 is SGHDT, CDR2 YYEEEE, per germline. The V gene lost 9 bases and the J gene lost 6 bases, with 19 bases spanning the gap. The CDR3 loop spans 14 amino acids.

The genes are TRBV6-5 and TRBJ1-1; TRBD1 is a possible D gene (6 bases). Trimming stripped 2 bases from V and 6 bases from J, with 16 bases between. The CDR3 sequence is 15 residues long. Looked up from germline, CDR1 is MNHEY and CDR2 is SVGAGI. The CDR3 region has the DNA TGTGCCAGCAGTTACAGGACAGCGCATGGATCTGAAGCTTTCTTT. This encodes CASSYRTAHGSEAFF.

This sequence joins TRBV7-9 and TRBJ1-1; D gene unclear. Trimming removed 1 base from V and 3 bases from J, with 12 bases in between. The CDR3 extends over 15 amino acids. Germline assignment: CDR1 SEHNR and CDR2 FQNEAQ (reference sequence). Here the CDR3 DNA reads TGTGCCAGCAGCTTAGATACGGCGCCCTACACTGAAGCTTTCTTT. The encoded protein is CASSLDTAPYTEAFF.

The chain couples TRBV18 to TRBJ2-2; D not certain. Deletions cut 6 bases from V and 4 bases from J, with 21 bases between. CDR3 length: 17 residues. Germline CDR1 KGHSH, CDR2 LQKENI. CDR3 DNA sequence: TGTGCCAGCTCCCTCCGAGGCGTAGTATCGACCACCGGGGAGCTGTTTTTT. Protein: CASSLRGVVSTTGELFF.

J is TRBJ1-4 and V is TRBV10-3, with TRBD1 matching 8 bases. There are 16 residues in the CDR3. Trimming at V came to 2 bases and at J to 7 bases, leaving 9 bases not matched to a gene. Per the germline V gene, CDR1 is ENHRY and CDR2 is SYGVKD. DNA of the CDR3: TGTGCCATCAGTGAGATTGGACAGGGAGGGGCTGAAAAACTGTTTTTT. It translates to CAISEIGQGGAEKLFF.

The chain carries TRBV6-1 and TRBJ1-4, with D maybe TRBD1 (6 bases). This CDR3 has 15 residues. V lost 4 bases and J lost 3, with 12 bases in between. Per the germline V gene, CDR1 is MNHNS and CDR2 is SASEGT. The CDR3: CASSVSQGPNEKLFF. In nucleotides, the CDR3 is TGTGCCAGCAGTGTGTCACAGGGTCCTAATGAAAAACTGTTTTTT.

The rearrangement uses TRBV6-1 and TRBJ1-5, with D possibly matching TRBD1 (5 bases). This CDR3 comprises 14 residues. In germline, CDR1 is MNHNS, CDR2 SASEGT. The V and J ends lost 4 bases and 2 bases respectively, with 9 bases between them. The CDR3 sequence: CASSGGGGNQPQHF. CDR3 nucleotides: TGTGCCAGCAGTGGGGGCGGGGGCAATCAGCCCCAGCATTTT.

The chain has TRBV10-1 and TRBJ2-7, with TRBD1 matching 8 bases. Germline V gene lookup returns CDR1 WNHNN and CDR2 SYGVQD (reference sequence). V trimming: 2 bases; J trimming: 2 bases; junction bases outside the gene matches: 8. This CDR3 region has 16 residues. The CDR3: CASSEGTGQGTYEQYF. The CDR3 DNA reads as TGCGCCAGCAGTGAGGGGACAGGTCAGGGTACCTACGAGCAGTACTTC.

The chain combines TRBV5-1 with TRBJ2-5, with unresolved D. Germline V gene sequence: CDR1 SGHRS, CDR2 YFSETQ. This CDR3 spans 14 amino acids. Trimming removed 0 bases from V and 2 bases from J, with 8 bases in between. DNA for the CDR3: TGCGCCAGCAGCTTGGAAGGTAAACAAGAGACCCAGTACTTC. Translation: CASSLEGKQETQYF.

The genes are TRBV4-1 and TRBJ2-3; D ambiguous. The CDR3 consists of 15 residues. The V and J ends lost 1 base and 6 bases respectively, with 14 bases between them. Per germline, CDR1 MGHRA and CDR2 YSYEKL. CDR3 loop: CASSQGLRNGDTQYF. CDR3 sequence (DNA): TGCGCCAGCAGCCAAGGCCTCCGCAACGGGGATACGCAGTATTTT.